Presented here are 27 T cell receptor beta chains from one specimen sequenced in a study of T cells in localized non-small cell lung cancer. Using immunoSEQ multiplex PCR, the repertoire was profiled, and TCRdb retains in-frame clones only, with some absent. The profile shows more than 100,000 clones, around 89% of them singletons. Sequenced here: peripheral blood, sampled before any cancer treatment. All receptors derive from a female donor over 55 with stage I lung adenocarcinoma.

This sequence joins TRBV6-1 and TRBJ1-2; possibly TRBD1 for D (6 bases). The V gene lost 8 bases and the J gene lost 4 bases, with 20 bases spanning the gap. Per germline, CDR1 MNHNS and CDR2 SASEGT. CDR3 length equals 15 residues. CDR3 bases: TGTGCCAGCTGCCCAGCTCACGGACAGATCTATGGCTACACCTTC. Translation: CASCPAHGQIYGYTF.

V and J are TRBV4-2 and TRBJ2-1; 13 positions agree with TRBD2. Germline CDR1 LGHNA, CDR2 YNFKEQ. The CDR3 runs 17 residues. After removal of 4 bases from V and 5 bases from J, the junction contained 8 bases not matched to a gene. The CDR3 region is CASSPRTSGSNNNEQFF. The CDR3 DNA sequence: TGTGCCAGCAGCCCCCGGACTAGCGGGAGTAACAACAATGAGCAGTTCTTC.

The chain employs TRBV10-3 and TRBJ2-1, with 8 nucleotides matching TRBD2. Germline V lookup: CDR1 ENHRY, CDR2 SYGVKD. CDR3 length: 15 amino acids. The trim removed 3 bases at V and 3 bases at J, leaving 4 bases unmatched. CDR3 coding DNA: TGTGCCATCAGTGAAAAAGCGGGAGTCTACAATGAGCAGTTCTTC. Its protein is CAISEKAGVYNEQFF.

The rearrangement links TRBV6-5 to TRBJ1-2; D remains ambiguous. Per the germline V gene, CDR1 is MNHEY and CDR2 is SVGAGI. With 4 bases removed from V and 8 bases from J, the gap between germline ends came to 17 bases. CDR3 length: 14 residues. The CDR3 DNA reads as TGTGCCAGCAGTTCCTTGGTTACGACTATCGGCTACACCTTC. Its protein is CASSSLVTTIGYTF.

The J gene is TRBJ1-2, the V gene TRBV14; D is unclear. The CDR3 is 14 residues long. The V gene's germline CDR1 is SGHDN and CDR2 FVKESK. V lost 1 base and J lost 4, with 10 bases in between. The CDR3 spells CASSQVRRPYGYTF. The CDR3 region has the DNA TGTGCCAGCAGCCAAGTTCGGCGCCCCTATGGCTACACCTTC.

The gene calls are TRBV11-2 and TRBJ2-5, with D tentatively TRBD2 (7 bases). The germline V gene has CDR1 SGHAT and CDR2 FQNNGV. This CDR3 has 17 residues. Between the trimmed V and J ends, which lost 0 bases and 10 bases, there was a span of 24 bases. The CDR3 region is CASSLEGAIGAGLGQYF. The CDR3 DNA follows: TGTGCCAGCAGCTTAGAGGGGGCTATAGGAGCGGGATTAGGCCAGTACTTC.

CDR3 sequence: CASSPGPLNTEAFF. The CDR3, as DNA: TGTGCCAGCAGCCCCGGGCCGCTGAACACTGAAGCTTTCTTT. V and J are TRBV7-2 and TRBJ1-1; D gene unclear. The V gene's germline CDR1 is SGHTA and CDR2 FQGNSA. V gave up 5 bases and J gave up 0 bases, with 10 bases separating them. CDR3 length: 14 residues.

The gene calls are TRBV2 and TRBJ2-7; TRBD1 aligns across 8 bases. The CDR3 has 14 amino acids. The J segment lost 0 bases and the V segment lost 7 bases, leaving 5 bases of the junction unmatched. Germline V gives CDR1 SNHLY, CDR2 FYNNEI. This chain's CDR3 is CASKGDRSSYEQYF. CDR3 in DNA: TGTGCCAGCAAGGGGGACAGGAGCTCCTACGAGCAGTACTTC.

The chain joins TRBV5-1 to TRBJ2-7; the D gene is possibly TRBD2 (6 bases). V was pared by 4 bases and J by 3 bases, with 23 bases between. The CDR3 is 17 residues long. Germline-derived CDR1 and CDR2 are SGHRS and YFSETQ. CDR3 amino acids: CASSLQAGLAPFYEQYF. The CDR3 bases are TGCGCCAGCAGCCTGCAGGCGGGATTAGCGCCCTTCTACGAGCAGTACTTC.

This chain links TRBV2 with TRBJ2-5; TRBD2 matches at 11 bases. V shed 8 bases, J shed 1 base, and the junction held 6 bases outside the gene matches. Per germline, CDR1 SNHLY and CDR2 FYNNEI. The CDR3 runs 15 residues. The CDR3 here is CASQLAGVVQETQYF. DNA for the CDR3: TGTGCCAGCCAACTAGCGGGAGTTGTCCAAGAGACCCAGTACTTC.

This rearrangement joins TRBV7-9 to TRBJ1-2; D is unresolved. The CDR3 totals 14 residues. Deletions cut 2 bases from V and 4 bases from J, with 11 bases between. CDR1 is SEHNR and CDR2 is FQNEAQ in the germline V gene (reference sequence). The CDR3 coding sequence is TGTGCCAGCAGCTTAAGATCTTTGGGCTATGGCTACACCTTC. It translates to CASSLRSLGYGYTF.

The DNA for the CDR3 is TGTGCCAGTAGTCGGGCAAGGACCTACGAGCAGTACTTC. Its protein product is CASSRARTYEQYF. The chain carries TRBV19 and TRBJ2-7; D uncertain. Looked up from germline, CDR1 is LNHDA and CDR2 is SQIVND (reference sequence). V was shortened by 5 bases and J by 2 bases, with 10 bases between the two germline ends. This CDR3 is 13 amino acids long.

This rearrangement joins TRBV2 to TRBJ2-2; weak D call: TRBD1 (6 bases). Germline V gene sequence: CDR1 SNHLY, CDR2 FYNNEI. The V end was cut by 2 bases, the J end by 5 bases, with 12 bases between. The CDR3 spans 15 residues. DNA of the CDR3: TGTGCCAGCAGTGAACGTACAGGGTGGACCGGGGAGCTGTTTTTT. It yields the protein CASSERTGWTGELFF.

This clone has only a few counts. The chain couples TRBV6-1 to TRBJ2-7, with unresolved D. The CDR3 is 13 amino acids. Looked up from germline, CDR1 is MNHNS and CDR2 is SASEGT. The V end was cut by 8 bases, the J end by 5 bases, with 16 bases between. The CDR3 is CASGRSDWDEQYF. The CDR3 coding sequence is TGTGCCAGCGGACGGTCCGATTGGGACGAGCAGTACTTC.

The gene calls are TRBV7-8 and TRBJ2-1, with D unresolved. Trimming left V 3 bases short and J 7 bases short, with 4 bases between. CDR1 SGHVS and CDR2 FQNEAQ come from the germline V gene. This CDR3 comprises 11 residues. The CDR3 here is CASSFVNEQFF. The CDR3 DNA is TGTGCCAGCAGCTTCGTGAATGAGCAGTTCTTC.

The V and J genes are TRBV10-2 and TRBJ1-3; perhaps TRBD1 as D (6 bases). Germline CDR1 reads WSHSY; CDR2 reads SAAADI. The length of the CDR3 is 16 residues. V lost 4 bases to trimming and J lost 4 bases, with 17 bases between them. CDR3 DNA sequence: TGCGCCAGCAGTGCCCATCTCGGGACAACGGGAAACACCATATATTTT. As protein: CASSAHLGTTGNTIYF.

The gene calls are TRBV20-1 and TRBJ2-2, with no clear D. Germline CDR1 and CDR2: DFQATT and SNEGSKA (reference sequence). Between the trimmed V and J ends, which lost 7 bases and 3 bases, there was a span of 6 bases. The CDR3 runs to 11 residues. The CDR3 region has the DNA TGCAGTGGTGAGGACACCGGGGAGCTGTTTTTT. Translated, it gives CSGEDTGELFF.

The rearrangement uses TRBV29-1 and TRBJ2-5; the D gene is possibly TRBD2 (6 bases). This CDR3 spans 15 amino acids. V was trimmed by 7 bases and J by 5 bases, leaving 23 bases between them. Germline lookup yields CDR1 SQVTM and CDR2 ANQGSEA. The DNA of the CDR3 is TGCAGCGCCGCCAGCGCGGGGTTTAGTGGGGAGACCCAGTACTTC. This gives the protein CSAASAGFSGETQYF. The complete variable domain, with remaining parts taken from reference TRBV29-1 and TRBJ2-5, reads SAVISQKPSRDICQRGTSLTIQCQVDSQVTMMFWYRQQPGQSLTLIATANQGSEATYESGFVIDKFPISRPNLTFSTLTVSNMSPEDSSIYLCSAASAGFSGETQYFGPGTRLLVL.

The chain uses TRBV9 and TRBJ2-3; D call uncertain. V dropped 4 bases and J dropped 0 bases, with 9 bases sitting between them. The CDR3 is made up of 14 amino acids. CDR1 and CDR2 (germline): SGDLS, YYNGEE. The CDR3 DNA sequence: TGTGCCAGCAGCTCATTGGACAGCACAGATACGCAGTATTTT. Its translation is CASSSLDSTDTQYF.

The chain combines TRBV2 with TRBJ1-4; D remains unclear. Looked up from germline, CDR1 is SNHLY and CDR2 is FYNNEI. V was trimmed by 5 bases and J by 0 bases, leaving 10 bases between them. The CDR3 is made up of 15 amino acids. The CDR3: CASSNRPATNEKLFF. The CDR3 nucleotides read TGTGCCAGCAGTAACCGACCCGCAACTAATGAAAAACTGTTTTTT.

The chain joins TRBV19 to TRBJ2-1; 7 bases agree with TRBD1. The length of the CDR3 is 14 residues. J lost 4 bases, V lost 9 bases, and 9 bases had no gene match. The V gene's germline CDR1 is LNHDA and CDR2 SQIVND (reference sequence). CDR3 protein: CASCRGGSYNEQFF. The DNA of the CDR3 is TGTGCCAGCTGCCGAGGGGGCTCGTACAATGAGCAGTTCTTC.

This clone was observed a single time. The chain is built from TRBV7-9 and TRBJ2-5, with D unclear. The CDR3 has 15 residues. Per germline, CDR1 SEHNR and CDR2 FQNEAQ (reference sequence). V shed 3 bases and J shed 4 bases, with 15 bases lying between them. The CDR3 DNA reads as TGTGCCAGCAGCTTGATCCGGAGTTCGGCAGAGACCCAGTACTTC. Translated, it gives CASSLIRSSAETQYF. The full variable domain, its missing parts supplied by reference TRBV7-9 and TRBJ2-5, is DTGVSQNPRHKITKRGQNVTFRCDPISEHNRLYWYRQTLGQGPEFLTYFQNEAQLEKSRLLSDRFSAERPKGSFSTLEIQRTEQGDSAMYLCASSLIRSSAETQYFGPGTRLLVL.

This clone was seen more than once but under ten times. A read error may produce the germline difference seen at one junction end. The chain employs TRBV7-7 and TRBJ2-5, with 9 positions matching TRBD2. The CDR3 is 14 amino acids. Germline V CDR1 and CDR2: SSHAT, FNYEAQ (reference sequence). For the CDR3, the DNA is TGTGCTAGCAGCTCATTAGCGGGAGTGGAGACCCAGTACTTC. Its protein product is CASSSLAGVETQYF.

V and J are TRBV7-2 and TRBJ2-1; D is ambiguous. CDR1 SGHTA and CDR2 FQGNSA come from the germline V gene. The CDR3 loop spans 15 amino acids. Between the trimmed V and J ends, which lost 4 bases and 0 bases, there was a span of 10 bases. The CDR3 protein is CASSSSRGSYNEQFF. The DNA of the CDR3 is TGTGCCAGCAGCTCGAGTAGAGGCTCCTACAATGAGCAGTTCTTC.

The chain carries TRBV18 and TRBJ1-1, with D perhaps TRBD1 (5 bases). There are 14 residues in the CDR3. Germline CDR1 and CDR2: KGHSH and LQKENI. V lost 3 bases and J 0 bases, leaving 8 bases between the germline ends. The DNA for the CDR3 is TGTGCCAGCTCACCGGGACCGATGAACACTGAAGCTTTCTTT. Its translation is CASSPGPMNTEAFF.

The chain uses TRBV14 and TRBJ1-2, with a weak D call TRBD1 (5 bases). The CDR3 has 16 amino acids. Germline values: CDR1 SGHDN, CDR2 FVKESK. Trimming cost V 2 bases and J 4 bases, with 17 bases left between them. The CDR3: CASSQWGILPAYGYTF. The CDR3 region has the DNA TGTGCCAGCAGCCAATGGGGGATCCTGCCGGCCTATGGCTACACCTTC. The whole variable domain, filled in from reference TRBV14 and TRBJ1-2, reads EAGVTQFPSHSVIEKGQTVTLRCDPISGHDNLYWYRRVMGKEIKFLLHFVKESKQDESGMPNNRFLAERTGGTYSTLKVQPAELEDSGVYFCASSQWGILPAYGYTFGSGTRLTVV.

The V call is TRBV19, the J call TRBJ1-2, with no clear D. This CDR3 contains 13 residues. In germline, CDR1 is LNHDA, CDR2 SQIVND (reference sequence). Trimming cost V 4 bases and J 4 bases, with 10 bases left between them. The CDR3 coding sequence is TGTGCCAGTAGTAAACCGGGAAGCTATGGCTACACCTTC. This sequence encodes CASSKPGSYGYTF.